This is a list of T cell receptor beta chains from one sample in a study of blood T cell repertoires in COVID-19. The method was immunoSEQ multiplex PCR; TCRdb's version includes in-frame clones alone and lacks a portion of them. The sample shows 360,000 or so clones, about 90% of them seen only once. Sequencing input: PBMCs or T cells enriched from blood (not recorded which). Source of these receptors: a woman in her twenties or thirties who had recovered from COVID-19. CDR3s include the opening cysteine and the closing phenylalanine or tryptophan. The order of the fields is V gene, CDR3 protein.

TRBV7-7 | CASSLDPGGDSEQFF
TRBV6-5 | CASSPRLAGLETQYF
TRBV5-4 | CASSLLSGANVLTF
TRBV5-6 | CASSLAWAGGGQQAFF
TRBV5-1 | CASSLGQGGEGYTF
TRBV4-1 | CASSQDRLAGELFF
TRBV11-3 | CASSPRQDLNTEAFF
TRBV3-1/TRBV3-2 | CASSPTHGRANEQFF
TRBV18 | CASSPPPGGGLFF
TRBV9 | CASSVESAAVPWNEQFF
TRBV28 | CASSPWRGQGTNQPQHF
TRBV28 | CASSPQLNTEAFF
TRBV9 | CASSVGGLAGAGVDTQYF
TRBV11-2 | CASSFTDSMNTEAFF
TRBV28 | CASSPGQANEKLFF
TRBV5-6 | CASSRKRGGQPQHF
TRBV12-3/TRBV12-4 | CASSRIRDETQYF
TRBV5-6 | CASSPTTLSSYEQYF
TRBV6-6 | CASSRRQNNSPLHF
TRBV6-5 | CASSSGQGYDGYTF
TRBV27 | CASSLSKEAATYYNEQFF
TRBV2 | CASQGASDTQYF
TRBV3-1/TRBV3-2 | CASSRRGIDTDTQYF
TRBV24-1 | CATSEGPFSKGPRVSGNTIYF
TRBV19 | CASIRKGVGVAVTEAFF
TRBV19 | CASSIEQGSGANVLTF
TRBV4-1 | CASSFQPNRATSTDTQYF
TRBV9 | CASSRTGSYEQYF
TRBV24-1 | CATSDSTGGGPQHF
TRBV30 | CAWFSGLNTEAFF
TRBV5-1 | CASSLGAGRPGDTQYF
TRBV5-4 | CASSRGGQGNNEQYF
TRBV12-3/TRBV12-4 | CASSWGDPGQFF
TRBV5-5 | CASSKRGQGQPQHF
TRBV29-1 | CSVDGTEGEQFF
TRBV12-3/TRBV12-4 | CASSGYKGYTF
TRBV9 | CASSDGREGEKLFF